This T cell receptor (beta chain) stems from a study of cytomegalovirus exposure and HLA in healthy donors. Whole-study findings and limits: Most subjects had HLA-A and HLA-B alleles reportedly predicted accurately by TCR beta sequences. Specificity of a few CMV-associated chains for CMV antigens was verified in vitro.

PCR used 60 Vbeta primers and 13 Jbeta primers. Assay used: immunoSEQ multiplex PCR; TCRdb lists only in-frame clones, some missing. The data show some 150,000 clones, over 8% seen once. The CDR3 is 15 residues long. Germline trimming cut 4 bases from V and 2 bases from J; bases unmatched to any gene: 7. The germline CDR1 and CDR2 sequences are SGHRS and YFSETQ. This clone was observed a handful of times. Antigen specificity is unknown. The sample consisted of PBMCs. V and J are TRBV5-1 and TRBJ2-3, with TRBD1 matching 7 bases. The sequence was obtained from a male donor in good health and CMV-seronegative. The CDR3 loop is CASSPGQGDTDTQYF. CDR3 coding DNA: TGCGCCAGCAGCCCTGGGCAGGGGGACACAGATACGCAGTATTTT.